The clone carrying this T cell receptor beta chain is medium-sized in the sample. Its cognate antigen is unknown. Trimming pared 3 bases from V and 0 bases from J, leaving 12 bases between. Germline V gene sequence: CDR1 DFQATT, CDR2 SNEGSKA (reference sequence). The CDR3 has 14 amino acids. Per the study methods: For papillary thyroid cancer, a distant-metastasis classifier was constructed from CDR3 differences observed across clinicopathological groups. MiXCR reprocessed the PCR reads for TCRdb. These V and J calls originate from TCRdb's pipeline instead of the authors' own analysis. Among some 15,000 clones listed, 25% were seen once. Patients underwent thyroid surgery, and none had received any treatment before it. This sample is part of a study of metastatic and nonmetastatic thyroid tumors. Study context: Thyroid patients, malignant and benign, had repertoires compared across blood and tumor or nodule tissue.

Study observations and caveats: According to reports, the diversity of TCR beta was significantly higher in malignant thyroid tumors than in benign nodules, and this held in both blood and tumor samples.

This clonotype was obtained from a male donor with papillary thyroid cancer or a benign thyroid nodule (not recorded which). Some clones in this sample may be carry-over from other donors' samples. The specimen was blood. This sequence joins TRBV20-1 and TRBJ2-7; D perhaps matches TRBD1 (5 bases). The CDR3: CSARGQYHSYEQYF. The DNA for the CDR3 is TGCAGTGCTAGGGGGCAGTACCACTCCTACGAGCAGTACTTC.